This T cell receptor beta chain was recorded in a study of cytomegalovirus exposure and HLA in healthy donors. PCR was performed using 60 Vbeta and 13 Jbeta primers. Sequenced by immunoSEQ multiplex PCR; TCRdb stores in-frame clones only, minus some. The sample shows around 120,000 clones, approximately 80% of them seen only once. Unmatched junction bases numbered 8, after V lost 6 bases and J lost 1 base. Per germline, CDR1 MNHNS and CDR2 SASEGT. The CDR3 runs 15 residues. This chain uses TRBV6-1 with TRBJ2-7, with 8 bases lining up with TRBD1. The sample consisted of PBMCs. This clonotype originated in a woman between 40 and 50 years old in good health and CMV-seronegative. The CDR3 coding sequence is TGTGCCAGCAGCCCTCCGAGACAGGGGTCCTACGAGCAGTACTTC. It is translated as CASSPPRQGSYEQYF.